What follows are 27 T cell receptor beta chains derived from one specimen sequenced in a study of OX40 agonist ivuxolimab in advanced cancers. Clones were read by immunoSEQ multiplex PCR, and TCRdb kept only the in-frame ones, dropping some. The profile shows around 70,000 clones, around 81% of them singletons. The sequenced sample was CD4+ or CD8+ T cells sorted from blood, obtained in a trial of the OX40 agonist ivuxolimab. The receptors stem from an adult with an advanced solid tumor such as melanoma, head and neck, liver or kidney cancer.

The rearrangement joins TRBV11-2 to TRBJ1-5, with D possibly TRBD1 on 5 matching bases. In germline, CDR1 is SGHAT, CDR2 FQNNGV. The CDR3 sequence is 16 residues long. V was shortened by 4 bases and J by 4 bases, with 17 bases between the two germline ends. The CDR3 here is CASSSYRGGRNQPQHF. The CDR3 DNA follows: TGTGCCAGCAGCTCTTATCGGGGCGGGAGGAATCAGCCCCAGCATTTT.

The chain is built from TRBV6-6 and TRBJ1-1; 8 nucleotides line up with TRBD1. Looked up from germline, CDR1 is MNHNY and CDR2 is SVGAGI (reference sequence). Germline trimming cut 6 bases from V and 5 bases from J; bases unmatched to any gene: 11. The CDR3 contains 15 residues. The CDR3 loop is CASSSGQGKVTEAFF. The CDR3 DNA is TGTGCCAGCAGCTCCGGACAGGGTAAAGTGACTGAAGCTTTCTTT.

The CDR3 DNA is TGTGCCAGCAGCGGACCCCTAGCAGTCTCCTACAATGAGCAGTTCTTC. It is translated as CASSGPLAVSYNEQFF. The rearrangement links TRBV7-9 to TRBJ2-1; a possible D gene is TRBD2 (5 bases). V was pared by 5 bases and J by 0 bases, with 14 bases between. The CDR3 consists of 16 residues. Germline V gives CDR1 SEHNR, CDR2 FQNEAQ (reference sequence).

V and J are TRBV6-1 and TRBJ1-5, with 9 bases aligning to TRBD1. The CDR3 runs to 15 residues. From germline, CDR1 is MNHNS and CDR2 SASEGT. V shed 8 bases and J 1 base; nucleotides not matched to a gene: 6. The CDR3 bases are TGTGCCAGCTCCTGGGACAGGGCAAGCAATCAGCCCCAGCATTTT. Translating gives CASSWDRASNQPQHF.

This rearrangement joins TRBV11-3 to TRBJ2-2; TRBD1 agrees at 7 bases. V gave up 4 bases and J gave up 4 bases; unmatched junction bases: 3. There are 14 residues in the CDR3. The germline V gene encodes CDR1 SGHNT and CDR2 YENEEA. The CDR3 DNA sequence: TGTGCCAGCAGCTCGACAGGGAGCACCGGGGAGCTGTTTTTT. Translated, it gives CASSSTGSTGELFF.

The chain uses TRBV6-5 and TRBJ2-5; 7 nucleotides agree with TRBD1. This CDR3 is 14 amino acids long. Germline CDR1 MNHEY, CDR2 SVGAGI. After removal of 5 bases from V and 9 bases from J, the junction contained 12 bases not matched to a gene. This CDR3 is CASSPGTDRRAQYF. The CDR3 DNA reads TGTGCCAGCAGTCCTGGGACAGATCGGCGGGCCCAGTACTTC.

The V call is TRBV5-5, the J call TRBJ2-7; 7 bases are a match to TRBD1. Germline CDR1 and CDR2: SGHKS and YYEKEE (reference sequence). V dropped 4 bases and J dropped 4; count of bases not matched to a gene: 14. The CDR3 is 16 residues long. As DNA, the CDR3 is TGTGCCAGCAGCCAGACAGGGAATATGGGGGCTTACGAGCAGTACTTC. Residues: CASSQTGNMGAYEQYF.

The rearrangement uses TRBV14 and TRBJ2-1; TRBD2 is a possible D gene (5 bases). The CDR3 has 13 amino acids. V was trimmed by 4 bases and J by 6 bases, leaving 10 bases between them. Germline V gene lookup returns CDR1 SGHDN and CDR2 FVKESK. The CDR3 DNA reads as TGTGCCAGCAGCCGACAACGGGGCAATGAGCAGTTCTTC. Protein: CASSRQRGNEQFF.

The gene calls are TRBV7-9 and TRBJ1-1; D call uncertain. CDR1 and CDR2 (germline): SEHNR, FQNEAQ (reference sequence). The CDR3 consists of 15 residues. The V end was cut by 1 base, the J end by 0 bases, with 9 bases between. The CDR3, as DNA: TGTGCCAGCAGCTTAGGGTCTAGGATGAACACTGAAGCTTTCTTT. Its protein is CASSLGSRMNTEAFF.

The table lists this clone with a count of one. The chain recombines TRBV27 with TRBJ1-6, with TRBD1 matching over 12 bases. Germline V CDR1 and CDR2: MNHEY, SMNVEV (reference sequence). This CDR3 is 15 amino acids long. Germline trimming cut 2 bases from V and 9 bases from J; bases unmatched to any gene: 2. Here the CDR3 reads CASSLRGQGASPLHF. The CDR3 DNA reads TGTGCCAGCAGTTTAAGGGGACAGGGGGCTTCACCCCTCCACTTT.

The CDR3 coding sequence is TGTGCCAGCGGGGACGGACTGAATGAAAAACTGTTTTTT. This translates into CASGDGLNEKLFF. This chain joins TRBV5-4 and TRBJ1-4, with D possibly matching TRBD1 (5 bases). CDR1 is SGHNT and CDR2 is YYREEE in the germline V gene (reference sequence). This CDR3 comprises 13 residues. Trimming cost V 7 bases and J 5 bases, with 12 bases left between them. Using reference TRBV5-4 and TRBJ1-4 for the parts outside the CDR3, the full variable domain is ETGVTQSPTHLIKTRGQQVTLRCSSQSGHNTVSWYQQALGQGPQFIFQYYREEENGRGNFPPRFSGLQFPNYSSELNVNALELDDSALYLCASGDGLNEKLFFGSGTQLSVL.

CDR3 amino acids: CASRYNTGELFF. DNA of the CDR3: TGTGCCAGCAGGTACAACACCGGGGAGCTGTTTTTT. The chain joins TRBV27 to TRBJ2-2; D gene uncertain. This CDR3 is built from 12 residues. The V gene lost 6 bases and the J gene lost 2 bases, with 4 bases spanning the gap. Per germline, CDR1 MNHEY and CDR2 SMNVEV (reference sequence).

DNA for the CDR3: TGTGCCAGCAGCTCACAGGGGCTCTACGAGCAGTACGTC. This translates into CASSSQGLYEQYV. V usage is TRBV7-8 and J usage is TRBJ2-7, with 7 bases matching TRBD1. V was clipped by 4 bases and J by 3 bases; unmatched bases: 3. Germline-derived CDR1 and CDR2 are SGHVS and FQNEAQ. There are 13 residues in the CDR3.

A single count supports this clone. This chain joins TRBV6-6 and TRBJ2-5; D possibly corresponds to TRBD2 (6 bases). V lost 4 bases and J 5 bases, leaving 11 bases between the germline ends. The CDR3 covers 13 residues. CDR1 and CDR2 from the germline V gene are MNHNY and SVGAGI (reference sequence). The CDR3 spells CASSFGSAETQYF. The CDR3 DNA follows: TGTGCCAGCAGTTTCGGGAGCGCCGAGACCCAGTACTTC.

The V call is TRBV5-1, the J call TRBJ2-1, with 7 nucleotides matching TRBD1. The J segment lost 10 bases and the V segment lost 4 bases, leaving 2 bases of the junction unmatched. The CDR3 totals 11 residues. Germline assignment: CDR1 SGHRS and CDR2 YFSETQ. CDR3 loop: CASSPDREQFF. The CDR3 nucleotides are TGCGCCAGCAGCCCGGACAGGGAGCAGTTCTTC.

The sample holds a few counts of this clone. The genes are TRBV14 and TRBJ2-2, with unresolved D. The germline CDR1 and CDR2 sequences are SGHDN and FVKESK. V was cut by 0 bases and J by 5 bases, with 10 bases left in between. The CDR3 is 15 amino acids. The CDR3 DNA reads TGTGCCAGCAGCCAAGATATACATCGGACCGGGGAGCTGTTTTTT. Protein product: CASSQDIHRTGELFF.

This rearrangement joins TRBV19 to TRBJ1-4; no definite D call. Trimming pared 6 bases from V and 10 bases from J, leaving 21 bases between. This CDR3 is built from 15 residues. CDR1 LNHDA and CDR2 SQIVND come from the germline V gene (reference sequence). CDR3 in DNA: TGTGCCAGTAGCCCCTCGACGGCCCGAATCGCAAAACTGTTTTTT. Its translation is CASSPSTARIAKLFF.

In its sample, this clone was seen a few times. V is TRBV6-1 and J is TRBJ1-2; tentatively, D is TRBD1 (6 bases). Germline V gene sequence: CDR1 MNHNS, CDR2 SASEGT. The CDR3 contains 14 residues. The germline V and J ends were trimmed by 4 bases and 3 bases, with 12 bases remaining between them. The CDR3 is CASSGPRTDYGYTF. The CDR3 nucleotides are TGTGCCAGCAGTGGCCCCCGGACAGACTATGGCTACACCTTC.

The chain links TRBV18 to TRBJ1-5; tentative D call: TRBD1 (5 bases). The V gene's germline CDR1 is KGHSH and CDR2 LQKENI. Trimming left V 2 bases short and J 7 bases short, with 18 bases between. The CDR3 totals 16 residues. This chain's CDR3 is CASSPLGQGVGQPQHF. CDR3 coding DNA: TGTGCCAGCTCACCATTGGGGCAGGGCGTAGGGCAGCCCCAGCATTTT.

V is TRBV4-3 and J is TRBJ2-7; D is unclear. The ends were cut back, 3 bases at V and 3 bases at J, with 15 bases in the middle. Per germline, CDR1 LGHNA and CDR2 YSLEER. This CDR3 region has 15 residues. The CDR3 protein is CASSQSPSRHYEQYF. The CDR3 nucleotides read TGCGCCAGCAGCCAGAGTCCTTCCAGGCACTACGAGCAGTACTTC.

The chain has TRBV14 and TRBJ1-6, with TRBD1 matching over 7 bases. V shed 4 bases, J shed 10 bases, and the junction held 7 bases outside the gene matches. Germline assignment: CDR1 SGHDN and CDR2 FVKESK. The CDR3 covers 14 residues. For the CDR3, the DNA is TGTGCCAGCAGCCTAGGGGGCTGGCGATCACCCCTCCACTTT. It yields the protein CASSLGGWRSPLHF.

The chain links TRBV6-4 to TRBJ1-1, with D possibly being TRBD1 (5 bases). In germline, CDR1 is MRHNA, CDR2 SNTAGT. The V and J ends lost 4 bases and 4 bases respectively, with 10 bases between them. This CDR3 contains 13 residues. CDR3 sequence: CASSAGARTEAFF. The CDR3 bases are TGTGCCAGCAGTGCCGGGGCTCGCACTGAAGCTTTCTTT.

The chain couples TRBV6-6 to TRBJ1-2; 8 bases are a match to TRBD1. V lost 2 bases to trimming and J lost 8 bases; unmatched junction nucleotides: 7. Per the germline V gene, CDR1 is MNHNY and CDR2 is SVGAGI (reference sequence). The CDR3 extends over 14 amino acids. CDR3 nucleotides: TGTGCCAGCAGTTACATCAAACAGGGGGACGGCTACACCTTC. This codes for CASSYIKQGDGYTF.

Here the CDR3 DNA reads TGTGCCAGCAGCTTAAGTCGCAATCAGCCCCAGCATTTT. Translation: CASSLSRNQPQHF. The chain is built from TRBV7-8 and TRBJ1-5; D not resolved. Germline loops: CDR1 SGHVS, CDR2 FQNEAQ. The CDR3 length is 13 residues. V lost 2 bases and J 2 bases, leaving 4 bases between the germline ends.

About this clone: The same CDR3 can be traced to other DNA sequences in this sample. The chain is built from TRBV18 and TRBJ2-7; D remains ambiguous. Germline assignment: CDR1 KGHSH and CDR2 LQKENI. V gave up 3 bases and J gave up 0 bases, with 9 bases separating them. This CDR3 is 14 amino acids long. CDR3 residues: CASSPPGVSYEQYF. CDR3 nucleotides: TGTGCCAGCTCACCCCCCGGAGTCTCCTACGAGCAGTACTTC.

The gene calls are TRBV30 and TRBJ2-3; 8 nucleotides line up with TRBD2. This CDR3 contains 17 residues. Germline CDR1 GTSNPN, CDR2 SVGIG (reference sequence). Trimming at V came to 2 bases and at J to 6 bases, leaving 16 bases not matched to a gene. The CDR3 bases are TGTGCCTGGAGTCCGACGGTTTTGAGCGGGAGATCTGATACGCAGTATTTT. This encodes CAWSPTVLSGRSDTQYF.

J is TRBJ2-3 and V is TRBV5-4; the D is unclear. In germline, CDR1 is SGHNT, CDR2 YYREEE (reference sequence). The CDR3 length is 16 residues. With 0 bases removed from V and 5 bases from J, the gap between germline ends came to 16 bases. CDR3 sequence (DNA): TGTGCCAGCAGCTTGGAAGGGCTGACCGTGGGAGATACGCAGTATTTT. Its protein is CASSLEGLTVGDTQYF.